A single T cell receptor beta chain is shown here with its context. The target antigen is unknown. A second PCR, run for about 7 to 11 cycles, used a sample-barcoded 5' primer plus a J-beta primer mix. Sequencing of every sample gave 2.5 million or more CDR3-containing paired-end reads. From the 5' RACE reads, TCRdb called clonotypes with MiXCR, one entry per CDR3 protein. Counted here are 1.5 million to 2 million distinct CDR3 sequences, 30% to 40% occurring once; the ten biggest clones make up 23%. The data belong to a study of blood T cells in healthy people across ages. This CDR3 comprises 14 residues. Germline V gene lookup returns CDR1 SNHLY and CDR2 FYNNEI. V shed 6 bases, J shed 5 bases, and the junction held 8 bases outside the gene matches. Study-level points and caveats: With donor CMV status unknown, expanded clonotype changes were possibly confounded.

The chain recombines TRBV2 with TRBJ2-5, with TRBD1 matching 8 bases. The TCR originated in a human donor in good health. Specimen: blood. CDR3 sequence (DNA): TGTGCCAGCAGCCGCCCGGGACAGGTGGAGACCCAGTACTTC. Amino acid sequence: CASSRPGQVETQYF.